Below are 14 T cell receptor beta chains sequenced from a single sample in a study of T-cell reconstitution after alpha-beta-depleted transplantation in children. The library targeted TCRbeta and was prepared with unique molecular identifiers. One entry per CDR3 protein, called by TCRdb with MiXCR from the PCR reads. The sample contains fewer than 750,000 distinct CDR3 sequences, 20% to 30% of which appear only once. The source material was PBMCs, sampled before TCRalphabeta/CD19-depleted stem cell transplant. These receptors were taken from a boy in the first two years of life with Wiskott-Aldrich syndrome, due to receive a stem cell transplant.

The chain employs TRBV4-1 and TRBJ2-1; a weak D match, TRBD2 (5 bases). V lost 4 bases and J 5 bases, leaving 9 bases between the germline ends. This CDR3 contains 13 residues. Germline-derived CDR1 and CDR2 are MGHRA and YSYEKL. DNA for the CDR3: TGCGCCAGCAGCCTGAGGGAGAACAATGAGCAGTTCTTC. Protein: CASSLRENNEQFF.

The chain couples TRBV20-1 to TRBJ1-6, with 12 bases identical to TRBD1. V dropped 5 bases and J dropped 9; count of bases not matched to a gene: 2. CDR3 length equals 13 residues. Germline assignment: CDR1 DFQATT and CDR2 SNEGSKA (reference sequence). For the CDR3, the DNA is TGCAGTGCTCGGGACAGGGGGCTTTCACCCCTCCACTTT. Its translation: CSARDRGLSPLHF.

CDR3 protein: CASSLLASREQFF. DNA of the CDR3: TGTGCCAGCAGTTTATTGGCTAGTCGCGAGCAGTTCTTC. The chain is built from TRBV12-3 or TRBV12-4 and TRBJ2-1, with D unresolved. The CDR3 has 13 residues. Trimming pared 2 bases from V and 10 bases from J, leaving 12 bases between.

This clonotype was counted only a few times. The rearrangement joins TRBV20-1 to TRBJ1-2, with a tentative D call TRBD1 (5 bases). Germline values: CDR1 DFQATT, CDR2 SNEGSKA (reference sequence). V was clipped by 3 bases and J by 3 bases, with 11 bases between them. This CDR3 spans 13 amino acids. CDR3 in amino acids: CSASFGADYGYTF. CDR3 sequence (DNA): TGCAGTGCTAGTTTTGGGGCGGACTATGGCTACACCTTC.

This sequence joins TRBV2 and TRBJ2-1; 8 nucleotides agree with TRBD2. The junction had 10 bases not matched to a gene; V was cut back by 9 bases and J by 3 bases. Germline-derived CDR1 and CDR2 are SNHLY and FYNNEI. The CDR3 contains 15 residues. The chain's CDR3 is CARTSGGSLYNEQFF. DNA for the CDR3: TGTGCCAGAACTAGCGGAGGGAGCCTCTACAATGAGCAGTTCTTC. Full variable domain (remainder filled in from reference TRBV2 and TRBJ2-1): EPEVTQTPSHQVTQMGQEVILRCVPISNHLYFYWYRQILGQKVEFLVSFYNNEISEKSEIFDDQFSVERPDGSNFTLKIRSTKLEDSAMYFCARTSGGSLYNEQFFGPGTRLTVL.

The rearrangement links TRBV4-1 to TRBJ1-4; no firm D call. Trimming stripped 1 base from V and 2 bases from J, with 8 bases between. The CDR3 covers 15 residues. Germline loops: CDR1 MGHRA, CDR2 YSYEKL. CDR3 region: CASSQGMRTNEKLFF. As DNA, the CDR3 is TGCGCCAGCAGCCAAGGCATGAGGACTAATGAAAAACTGTTTTTT.

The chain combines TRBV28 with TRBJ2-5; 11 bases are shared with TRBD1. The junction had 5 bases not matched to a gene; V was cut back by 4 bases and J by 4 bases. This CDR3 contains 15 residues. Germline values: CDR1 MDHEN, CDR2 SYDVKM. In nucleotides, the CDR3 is TGTGCCAGCAGTTCGGGACAGGGGGGGCTAGAGACCCAGTACTTC. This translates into CASSSGQGGLETQYF. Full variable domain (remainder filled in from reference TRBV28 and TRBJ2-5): DVKVTQSSRYLVKRTGEKVFLECVQDMDHENMFWYRQDPGLGLRLIYFSYDVKMKEKGDIPEGYSVSREKKERFSLILESASTNQTSMYLCASSSGQGGLETQYFGPGTRLLVL.

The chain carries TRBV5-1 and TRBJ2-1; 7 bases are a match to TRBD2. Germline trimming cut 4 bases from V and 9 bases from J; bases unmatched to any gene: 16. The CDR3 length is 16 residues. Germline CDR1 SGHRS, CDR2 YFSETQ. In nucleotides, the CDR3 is TGCGCCAGCAGCCCGAGTAGTCTAGCGGCCCGTTCTGAGCAGTTCTTC. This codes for CASSPSSLAARSEQFF.

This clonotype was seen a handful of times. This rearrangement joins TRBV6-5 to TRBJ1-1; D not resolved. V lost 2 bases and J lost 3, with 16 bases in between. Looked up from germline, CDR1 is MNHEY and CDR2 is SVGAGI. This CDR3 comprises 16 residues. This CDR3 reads CASSYQQPLEDTEAFF. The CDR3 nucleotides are TGTGCCAGCAGTTACCAACAGCCTTTGGAGGACACTGAAGCTTTCTTT.

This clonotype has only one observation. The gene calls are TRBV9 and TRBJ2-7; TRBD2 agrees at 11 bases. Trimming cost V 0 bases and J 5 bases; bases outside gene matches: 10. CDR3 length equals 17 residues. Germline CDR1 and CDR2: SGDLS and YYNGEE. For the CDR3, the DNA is TGTGCCAGCAGCGTAGTTTCCCCCACTAGCGGGAGCGACGAGCAGTACTTC. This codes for CASSVVSPTSGSDEQYF.

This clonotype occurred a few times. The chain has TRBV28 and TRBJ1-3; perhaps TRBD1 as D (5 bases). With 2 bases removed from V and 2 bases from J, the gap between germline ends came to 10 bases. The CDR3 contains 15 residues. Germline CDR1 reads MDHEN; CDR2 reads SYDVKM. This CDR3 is CASSLPGGAGNTIYF. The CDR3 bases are TGTGCCAGCAGTTTACCGGGGGGTGCTGGAAACACCATATATTTT.

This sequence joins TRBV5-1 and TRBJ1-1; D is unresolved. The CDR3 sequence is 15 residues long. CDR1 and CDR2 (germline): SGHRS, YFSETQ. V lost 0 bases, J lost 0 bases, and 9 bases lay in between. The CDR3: CASSLEYGMNTEAFF. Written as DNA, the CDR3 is TGCGCCAGCAGCTTGGAATACGGCATGAACACTGAAGCTTTCTTT.

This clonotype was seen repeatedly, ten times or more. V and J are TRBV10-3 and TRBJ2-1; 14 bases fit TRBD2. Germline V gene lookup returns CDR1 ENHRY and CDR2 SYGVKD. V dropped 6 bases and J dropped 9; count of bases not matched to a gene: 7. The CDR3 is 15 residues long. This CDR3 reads CAISTTSGRASEQFF. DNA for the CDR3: TGTGCCATCAGCACGACTAGCGGGAGGGCCAGTGAGCAGTTCTTC.

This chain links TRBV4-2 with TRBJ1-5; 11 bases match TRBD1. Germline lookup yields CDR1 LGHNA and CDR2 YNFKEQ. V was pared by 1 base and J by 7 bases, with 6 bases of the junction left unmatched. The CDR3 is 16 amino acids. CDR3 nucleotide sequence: TGTGCCAGCAGCCAAGGGACAGGGGGCGCCGGGCAGCCCCAGCATTTT. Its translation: CASSQGTGGAGQPQHF.